This T cell receptor beta chain was recorded in a study of blood T cell repertoires in COVID-19. Study at large: There were acute and convalescent COVID-19 samples, and they came from the United States, Italy and Spain. T cells, B-cell-depleted T cells, or PBMCs provided the cDNA or gDNA that served as material.

Comments on this clone: Other DNA sequences in the sample encode the same CDR3.

In the study's own analysis: Nucleated cell number was recorded as an estimate derived from reference gene primer amplification. Only in-frame clones appear in the TCRdb table, and some are missing; sequencing was by immunoSEQ multiplex PCR. V, J and clone size reflect that table, while D and trimming were determined from the DNA. The sample has about 98,000 clones; about 80% are singletons. The CDR3 length is 13 residues. The ends lost 5 bases at V and 5 bases at J; junction bases unmatched: 5. The V gene is TRBV12-3 or TRBV12-4, the J gene TRBJ1-2, with 7 positions matching TRBD1. The sequence derives from a man aged 65-85 years with active or convalescent COVID-19. Specimen: peripheral blood. The CDR3 nucleotides read TGTGCCAGCAGTCTGGGACAGTCTTATGGCTACACCTTC. It yields the protein CASSLGQSYGYTF.